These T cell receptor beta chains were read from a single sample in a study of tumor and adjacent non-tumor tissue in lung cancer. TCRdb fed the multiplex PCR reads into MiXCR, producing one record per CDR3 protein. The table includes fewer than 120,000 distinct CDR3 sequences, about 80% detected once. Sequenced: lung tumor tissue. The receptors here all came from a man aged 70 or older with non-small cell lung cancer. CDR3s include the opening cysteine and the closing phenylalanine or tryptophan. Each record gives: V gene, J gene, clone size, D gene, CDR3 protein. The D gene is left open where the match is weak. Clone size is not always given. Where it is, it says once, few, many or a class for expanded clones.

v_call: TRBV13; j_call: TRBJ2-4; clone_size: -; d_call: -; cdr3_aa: CASSLRGLAKNIQYF
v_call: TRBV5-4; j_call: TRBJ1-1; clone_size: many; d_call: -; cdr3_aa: CASSLTSFAGGEAFF
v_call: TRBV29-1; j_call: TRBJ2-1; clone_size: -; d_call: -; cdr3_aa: CSALRRGTNNEQFF
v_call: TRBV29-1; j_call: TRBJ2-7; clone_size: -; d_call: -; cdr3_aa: CSASGRSYFEQYF
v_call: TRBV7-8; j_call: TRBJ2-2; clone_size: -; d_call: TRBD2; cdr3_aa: CANSLLAVNTGELFF
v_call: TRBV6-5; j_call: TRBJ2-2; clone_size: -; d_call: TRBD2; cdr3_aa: CAISPNIPSLSGELFF
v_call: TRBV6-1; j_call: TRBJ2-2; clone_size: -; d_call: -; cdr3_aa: CAGTTGPGYTGELLF
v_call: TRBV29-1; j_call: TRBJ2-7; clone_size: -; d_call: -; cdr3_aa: CNVQNTPYEQYF
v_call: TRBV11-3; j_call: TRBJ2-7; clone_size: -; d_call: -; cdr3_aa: CASGQMTVSVYEQYF
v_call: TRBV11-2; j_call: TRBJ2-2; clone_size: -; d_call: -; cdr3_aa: CASSLDSKPGELFF
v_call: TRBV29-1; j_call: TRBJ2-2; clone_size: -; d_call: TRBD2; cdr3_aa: CSGSGTGGRVAGELFF
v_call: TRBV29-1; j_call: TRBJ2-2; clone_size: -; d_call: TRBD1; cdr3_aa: CSVEIGARGSGELFF
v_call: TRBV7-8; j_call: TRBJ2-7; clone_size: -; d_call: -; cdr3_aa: CASNWMLTGMSGQYF
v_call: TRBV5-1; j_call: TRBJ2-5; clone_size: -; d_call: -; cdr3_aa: CASRMVLEETQYF
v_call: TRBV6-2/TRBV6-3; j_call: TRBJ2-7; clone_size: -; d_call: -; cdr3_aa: CASSYSMAGSVEQYF
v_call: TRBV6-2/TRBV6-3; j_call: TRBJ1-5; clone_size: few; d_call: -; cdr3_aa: CASTPEPQEGQPQHF
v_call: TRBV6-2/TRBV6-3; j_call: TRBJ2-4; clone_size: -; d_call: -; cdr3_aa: CTSSSLGEGDIQYF
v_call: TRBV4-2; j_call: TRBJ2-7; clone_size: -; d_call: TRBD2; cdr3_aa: CASSQAALAGDGQYF
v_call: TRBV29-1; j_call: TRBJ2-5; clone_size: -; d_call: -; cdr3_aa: CSTRPYLQRGQETQYF
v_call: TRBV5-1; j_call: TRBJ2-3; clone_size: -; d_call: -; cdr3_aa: CASSPFCSGGSDTQYF
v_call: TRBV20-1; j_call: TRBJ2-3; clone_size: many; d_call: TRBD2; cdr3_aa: CSAEAGGDTQYF
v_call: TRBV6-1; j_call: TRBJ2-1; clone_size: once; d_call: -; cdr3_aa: CASSNPRAGGGDQFF
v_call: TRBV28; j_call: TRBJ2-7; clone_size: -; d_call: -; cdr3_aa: CASSFPGSSYERYF
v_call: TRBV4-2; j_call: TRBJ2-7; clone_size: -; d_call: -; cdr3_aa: CAISQRQCLYEQYF